Listed below are T cell receptor beta chains from one sample, sequenced in a study of cytomegalovirus exposure and HLA in healthy donors. Data came from immunoSEQ multiplex PCR; TCRdb stores just in-frame clones and leaves some out. The data contain some 120,000 clones, 85% to 90% of them singletons. What was sequenced was PBMCs. These receptors came from a woman in her twenties or thirties in good health and CMV-seronegative. CDR3s include the opening cysteine and the closing phenylalanine or tryptophan. Fields, in order: V gene, clone size, J gene, D gene, CDR3 DNA, CDR3 protein. The D gene is left open where the match is weak. Size is stated for part of the rows, as once, few or many counts, or as a class when the clone is expanded.

TRBV30	NA	TRBJ1-5	TRBD1	TGTGCCTGGAGTGTCCGGACAGGGCTCAATCAGCCCCAGCATTTT	CAWSVRTGLNQPQHF
TRBV7-2	few	TRBJ2-7	NA	TGTGCCAGCAGCCTTCCTGACGGAATAGGGGGGCAGTACTTC	CASSLPDGIGGQYF
TRBV6-1	NA	TRBJ1-4	TRBD1	TGTGCCAGCAGTGACCCGACAGGGGTTGTGACTAATGAAAAACTGTTTTTT	CASSDPTGVVTNEKLFF
TRBV27	NA	TRBJ1-2	TRBD1	TGTGCCAGCAGTTTAGGGGACAGGGGAAACTATGGCTACACCTTC	CASSLGDRGNYGYTF
TRBV19	NA	TRBJ2-1	TRBD1	TGTGCCAGTAGTGACCCGTGGGGACAGGGGGTGAATGAGCAGTTCTTC	CASSDPWGQGVNEQFF
TRBV7-3	NA	TRBJ2-1	NA	TGTGCCAGCAGCTTTGATGAACGGGGGTTGTTCTTC	CASSFDERGLFF
TRBV9	NA	TRBJ2-5	TRBD1	TGTGCCAGCAGCTACCGGGACAGGGAAGAGACCCAGTACTTC	CASSYRDREETQYF
TRBV5-1	NA	TRBJ1-1	NA	TGCGCCAGCAGCTTGGCAGGTTCCGGGGCTGAAGCTTTCTTT	CASSLAGSGAEAFF
TRBV30	NA	TRBJ1-2	TRBD1	TGTGGGGCTTGGAAGGGACAGGGGCAAAATGGCTACACCTTC	CGAWKGQGQNGYTF
TRBV21-1	NA	TRBJ2-4	NA	TGTGCCAGCAGGGGGGGATTAGGGCTAGCCAAAAACATTCAGTACTTC	CASRGGLGLAKNIQYF
TRBV28	few	TRBJ1-1	NA	TGTGCCAGCAGTTTAGGGGGGGGGCGACCTGAAGCTTTCTTT	CASSLGGGRPEAFF
TRBV29-1	NA	TRBJ2-1	TRBD1	TGCAGCGTTCGCGGACAGGGGAATGAGCAGTTCTTC	CSVRGQGNEQFF
TRBV7-3	NA	TRBJ2-3	NA	TGTGCCAGCAGCTTAAGCAGGGGGGCAGATACGCAGTATTTT	CASSLSRGADTQYF
TRBV6-1	NA	TRBJ2-7	NA	TGTGCCAGCAGTGAAGCAGGGACTCCCGGTAGCGAGCAGTACTTC	CASSEAGTPGSEQYF
TRBV11-2	NA	TRBJ2-1	TRBD2	TGTGCCAGCAGCTTCCTAGCGGGGGCTTACAATGAGCAGTTCTTC	CASSFLAGAYNEQFF
TRBV6-1	NA	TRBJ1-4	TRBD1	TGTGCCAGCAGTGAAAGGACAGGGGCGGGGGGAAAACTGTTTTTT	CASSERTGAGGKLFF
TRBV27	NA	TRBJ1-2	NA	TGTGCCAGCAGTTTTCTTGGGCGAGCTAACTATGGCTACACCTTC	CASSFLGRANYGYTF
TRBV1	NA	TRBJ1-1	NA	TGCACCAGCAGCCAGCCACAGGGGAACACTGAAGCTTTCTTT	CTSSQPQGNTEAFF
TRBV5-1	NA	TRBJ2-7	TRBD1	TGCGCCAGCAGCTTGGACAGGGGGCCATACGAGCAGTACTTC	CASSLDRGPYEQYF
TRBV13	NA	TRBJ2-7	NA	TGTGCCAGCAGCTTAGAGAGGGCCTACGAGCAGTACTTC	CASSLERAYEQYF
TRBV19	once	TRBJ2-2	NA	TGTGCCAGTAGTCCGTGGACAGCTAACACCGGGGAGCTGTTTTTT	CASSPWTANTGELFF
TRBV5-4	few	TRBJ1-2	NA	TGTGCCAGCAGCTTATACAGGGTCCCTGCTTATGGCTACACCTTC	CASSLYRVPAYGYTF
TRBV25-1	NA	TRBJ2-3	NA	TGTGCCAGCAGTGAGACAAGGAGCACAGATACGCAGTATTTT	CASSETRSTDTQYF
TRBV5-1	NA	TRBJ1-3	TRBD1	TGCGCCAGCAGCTTGGGACAGGGGAGCTCTGGAAACACCATATATTTT	CASSLGQGSSGNTIYF
TRBV30	NA	TRBJ2-2	TRBD2	TGTGCCTGGGTAGCGGGGGGGCGGACCGGGGAGCTGTTTTTT	CAWVAGGRTGELFF
TRBV29-1	NA	TRBJ1-1	NA	TGCAGCGTTGAGCCCGGGAACACTGAAGCTTTCTTT	CSVEPGNTEAFF
TRBV5-1	few	TRBJ2-7	TRBD1	TGCGCCAGCAGCTCCTTCGGGACAGGGCCCTACGAGCAGTACTTC	CASSSFGTGPYEQYF
TRBV2	NA	TRBJ2-7	TRBD1	TGTGCCAGCAGTGGCCGGGACAGGGGTCCCTACGAGCAGTACTTC	CASSGRDRGPYEQYF
TRBV6-1	NA	TRBJ2-7	TRBD2	TGTGCCAGCAGTGATCAGACTAGCGGGCCCTACGAGCAGTACTTC	CASSDQTSGPYEQYF
TRBV29-1	NA	TRBJ1-1	NA	TGCAGCGTGGATCGGGACATCATCTTT	CSVDRDIIF
TRBV6-1	NA	TRBJ1-5	NA	TGTGCCAGCAGTGAAACGGACTTAAGCAATCAGCCCCAGCATTTT	CASSETDLSNQPQHF
TRBV11-2	NA	TRBJ1-6	NA	TGTGCCAGCAGCTTAGACAGGGGACCTTCACCCCTCCACTTT	CASSLDRGPSPLHF
TRBV2	NA	TRBJ1-1	NA	TGTGCCAGCAGTGAAGTCAGGCTCCTGAACACTGAAGCTTTCTTT	CASSEVRLLNTEAFF
TRBV15	NA	TRBJ2-6	NA	TGTGCCACCAGCAGAGTCTCCTCTGGGGCCAACGTCCTGACTTTC	CATSRVSSGANVLTF
TRBV5-1	NA	TRBJ2-1	TRBD2	TGCGCCAGCAGCCTGAAGCGGGGGGTATACAATGAGCAGTTCTTC	CASSLKRGVYNEQFF
TRBV27	NA	TRBJ2-5	TRBD2	TGTGCCAGCAGCCTTCAGACTAGCGGGGGGCTGGAGACCCAGTACTTC	CASSLQTSGGLETQYF
TRBV7-9	NA	TRBJ2-7	TRBD1	TGTGCCAGCAGCTTTCAGTCCGGACAGGGGGCCCACGAGCAGTACTTC	CASSFQSGQGAHEQYF
TRBV2	NA	TRBJ1-1	NA	TGTGCCAGCAGTGAGATGGAGGGAATGAACACTGAAGCTTTCTTT	CASSEMEGMNTEAFF
TRBV19	NA	TRBJ2-1	NA	TGTGCCAGTAGTATAGATCTACAGGCTGGAGCCCCAGGCTCCTACAATGAGCAGTTCTTC	CASSIDLQAGAPGSYNEQFF
TRBV4-1	NA	TRBJ2-7	NA	TGCGCCAGCAGCCAAGAAGGCCGTCGAGCGGGCGAGCAGTACTTC	CASSQEGRRAGEQYF
TRBV2	NA	TRBJ2-7	NA	TGTGCCAGCAGTGGGGCTAGCGCCTCCTACGAGCAGTACTTC	CASSGASASYEQYF